This T cell receptor beta chain was sequenced for a study of control samples from healthy donors and cancer patients. CDR1 is ENHRY, CDR2 SYGVKD, per germline. V lost 4 bases, J lost 4 bases, and 6 bases stayed unmatched. The CDR3 runs 15 residues. The table came from immunoSEQ multiplex PCR; TCRdb's copy has only in-frame clones and leaves some out. Of some 94,000 clones in the sample, 85% to 90% were seen once. This chain connects TRBV10-3 to TRBJ1-1; 10 bases agree with TRBD1. This sequence was found in a woman between 50 and 59 years old with colorectal cancer. The sequenced sample was PBMCs. The CDR3 coding sequence is TGTGCCATCAGTGGACAGGGGGCGAGTAGCACTGAAGCTTTCTTT. Translated: CAISGQGASSTEAFF.